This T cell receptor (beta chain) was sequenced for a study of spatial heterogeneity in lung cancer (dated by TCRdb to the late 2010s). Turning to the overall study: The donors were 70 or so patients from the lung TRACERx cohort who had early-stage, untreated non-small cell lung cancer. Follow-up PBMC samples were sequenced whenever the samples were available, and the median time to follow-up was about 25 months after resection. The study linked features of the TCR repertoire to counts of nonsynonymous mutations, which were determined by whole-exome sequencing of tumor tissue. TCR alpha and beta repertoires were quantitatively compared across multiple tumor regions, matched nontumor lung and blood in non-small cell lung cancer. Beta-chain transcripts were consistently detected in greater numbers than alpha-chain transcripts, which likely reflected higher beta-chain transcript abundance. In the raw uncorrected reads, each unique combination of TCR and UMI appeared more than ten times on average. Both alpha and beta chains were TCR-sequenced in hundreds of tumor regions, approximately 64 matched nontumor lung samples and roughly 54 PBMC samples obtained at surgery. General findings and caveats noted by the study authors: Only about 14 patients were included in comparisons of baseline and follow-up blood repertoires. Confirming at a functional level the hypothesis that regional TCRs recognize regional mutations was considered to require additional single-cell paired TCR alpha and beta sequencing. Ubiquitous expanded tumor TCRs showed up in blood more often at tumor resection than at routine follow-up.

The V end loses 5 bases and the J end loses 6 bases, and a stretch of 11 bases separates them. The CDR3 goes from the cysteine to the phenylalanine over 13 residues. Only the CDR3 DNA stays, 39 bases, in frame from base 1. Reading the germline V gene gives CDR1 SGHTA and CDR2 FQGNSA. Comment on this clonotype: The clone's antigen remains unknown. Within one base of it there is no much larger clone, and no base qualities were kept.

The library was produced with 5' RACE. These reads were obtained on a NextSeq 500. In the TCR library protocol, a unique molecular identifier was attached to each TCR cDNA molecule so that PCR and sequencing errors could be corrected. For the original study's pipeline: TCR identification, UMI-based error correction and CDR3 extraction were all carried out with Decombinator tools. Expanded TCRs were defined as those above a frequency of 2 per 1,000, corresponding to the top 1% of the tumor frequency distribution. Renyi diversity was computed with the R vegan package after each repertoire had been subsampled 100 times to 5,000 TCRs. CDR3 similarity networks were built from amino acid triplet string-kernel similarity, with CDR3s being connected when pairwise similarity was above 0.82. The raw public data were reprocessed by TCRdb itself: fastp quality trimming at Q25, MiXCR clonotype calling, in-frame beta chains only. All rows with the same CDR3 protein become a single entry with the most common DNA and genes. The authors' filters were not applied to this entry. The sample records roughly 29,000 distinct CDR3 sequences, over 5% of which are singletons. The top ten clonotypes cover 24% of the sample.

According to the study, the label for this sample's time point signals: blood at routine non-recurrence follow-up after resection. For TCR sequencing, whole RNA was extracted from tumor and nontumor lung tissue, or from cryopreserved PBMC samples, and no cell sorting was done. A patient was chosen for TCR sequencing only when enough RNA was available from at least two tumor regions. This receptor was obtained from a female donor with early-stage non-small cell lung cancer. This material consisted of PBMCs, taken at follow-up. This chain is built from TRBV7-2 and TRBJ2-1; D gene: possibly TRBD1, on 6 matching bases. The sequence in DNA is TGTGCCAGCAGCGTGAACAGGGCCAATGAGCAGTTCTTC. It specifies CASSVNRANEQFF.